This record concerns one T cell receptor (beta chain) sequence. The entry originates in a study of blood T cell repertoires in COVID-19. The wider study: The United States, Italy and Spain supplied acute and convalescent COVID-19 samples.

Methods used by the authors: For nucleated cells, counts were estimated from reference gene primer amplification. Here immunoSEQ multiplex PCR was the method, and the copy in TCRdb shows in-frame clones only, minus some. The DNA was the basis for D and trimming; V, J and clone size are from that table. The sample includes about 140,000 clones, 70% to 85% of them seen just once. Across 24 US areas, participants ranged in age from roughly 18 to 95 years. No more than 2 weeks before study entry, exposed participants had met a case of COVID-19. The germline V gene encodes CDR1 MNHEY and CDR2 SMNVEV (reference sequence). V shed 6 bases and J shed 4 bases, with 10 bases lying between them. The CDR3 is made up of 13 amino acids.

This sequence joins TRBV27 and TRBJ1-5, with D perhaps TRBD1 (6 bases). The TCR was taken from a woman under 30 who had been exposed to COVID-19. Material for sequencing was PBMCs or T cells enriched from blood (not recorded which). In nucleotides, the CDR3 is TGTGCCAGCAGCGGGACACCTAATCAGCCCCAGCATTTT. Amino acids: CASSGTPNQPQHF.